This TCR beta chain is drawn from a study of human T cells and chemical hapten exposure. The study, taken as a whole, reports: Significantly more large CDR3 similarity clusters were formed by expanded TCRs than by controls.

The ends were cut back, 3 bases at V and 6 bases at J, with 11 bases in the middle. The CDR3 consists of 12 residues. Per germline, CDR1 GTSNPN and CDR2 SVGIG (reference sequence). In TCRdb, the RACE reads were re-called with MiXCR into one record per CDR3 protein. The sample includes under 120,000 distinct CDR3 sequences, around 10% of them seen just once. This clonotype was observed many times. Its antigen remains unknown. Time point reported: patch test 1, 2 weeks after DPC sensitization. The treatment denotes: therapeutic diphenylcyclopropenone sensitization with weekly scalp DPC. Those who donated were patients with alopecia, 18 to 70 years of age, and suitable for DPC.

This rearrangement joins TRBV30 to TRBJ1-1; D possibly corresponds to TRBD1 (5 bases). The clonotype was recovered from a middle-aged woman with alopecia areata. Some clones in this sample may be carry-over from other donors' samples. The material sequenced was whole blood, taken in connection with sensitization to the hapten diphenylcyclopropenone (DPC). CDR3 in amino acids: CAWRGQGPEAFF. CDR3 DNA: TGTGCCTGGAGGGGGCAGGGTCCTGAAGCTTTCTTT.